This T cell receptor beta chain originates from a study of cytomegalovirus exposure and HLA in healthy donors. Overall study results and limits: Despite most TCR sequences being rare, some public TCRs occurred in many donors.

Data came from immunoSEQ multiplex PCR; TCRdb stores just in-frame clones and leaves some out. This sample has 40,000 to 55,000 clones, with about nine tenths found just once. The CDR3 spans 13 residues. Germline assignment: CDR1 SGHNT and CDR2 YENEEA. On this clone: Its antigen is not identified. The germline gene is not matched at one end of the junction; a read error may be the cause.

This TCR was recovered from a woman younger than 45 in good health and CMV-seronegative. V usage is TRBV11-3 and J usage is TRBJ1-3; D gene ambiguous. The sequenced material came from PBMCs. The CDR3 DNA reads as TGCGCCAGCAGCTTAGCTCCTGGAAACACCATATATTTT. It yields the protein CASSLAPGNTIYF.